These 27 T cell receptor beta chains originate from one sample sequenced in a study of T cell clonality in common variable immunodeficiency. Some clones are missing from TCRdb's copy, which holds only in-frame ones; the method was immunoSEQ multiplex PCR. This table holds about 52,000 clones with no singletons; the top ten claim around 2%. Sequenced sample: peripheral blood mononuclear cells. The receptors originated from a person between 18 and 75 years old in good health.

This clone was detected many times. The read falls 3 residues short of the CDR3 end, and the missing part is taken from the germline J gene. The rearrangement links TRBV18 to TRBJ2-7; possibly TRBD2 for D (6 bases). V lost 3 bases to trimming and J lost 2 bases, with 14 bases between them. The germline V gene has CDR1 KGHSH and CDR2 LQKENI. The CDR3 is made up of 15 amino acids. CDR3 DNA (partial): TGTGCCAGCTCACCGATTAGCGGCGTGACCTACGAG. Translating it yields CASSPISGVTYE. The entire CDR3 protein is CASSPISGVTYEQYF.

This clone was observed at least ten times. Coverage ceases 3 residues before the CDR3 finishes, and the germline J gene fills in the end. The chain is built from TRBV18 and TRBJ2-7; 9 bases fit TRBD1. CDR1 is KGHSH, CDR2 LQKENI, per germline. This CDR3 has 16 amino acids. With V trimmed by 0 bases and J by 3 bases, 6 bases remained unmatched. CDR3 in amino acids: CASSPPSGTGNYEQYF. The part of the CDR3 DNA that was read is TGTGCCAGCTCACCACCATCCGGGACAGGGAACTACGAG.

This clone was seen at least ten times. The sequence runs out 3 residues before the end of the CDR3; the remainder is reconstructed from the germline J gene. The chain recombines TRBV6-2 or TRBV6-3 with TRBJ2-6, with 7 bases matching TRBD1. Trimming took 6 bases from V and 0 from J; bases not matched to a gene: 8. CDR1 MNHEY and CDR2 SVGEGT come from the germline V gene. The CDR3 is 17 amino acids. The CDR3 sequence: CASRGGQSRSGANVLTF. Incomplete CDR3 DNA: TGTGCCAGCAGAGGGGGACAGTCACGCTCTGGGGCCAACGTC.

This clone was detected ten times or more. The sequenced fragment ends 3 residues before the CDR3 boundary, so the rest is inferred from the germline J gene. This chain uses TRBV19 with TRBJ2-7; 14 bases are shared with TRBD2. Trimming cost V 5 bases and J 4 bases; bases outside gene matches: 7. The CDR3 covers 16 residues. CDR1 is LNHDA and CDR2 is SQIVND in the germline V gene (reference sequence). The CDR3 is CASSHRTSGGRYEQYF. Incomplete CDR3 DNA: TGTGCCAGTAGTCACAGGACTAGCGGGGGGAGGTACGAG.

This clone was recorded at least ten times. The sequence runs out 3 residues before the end of the CDR3; the remainder is reconstructed from the germline J gene. The chain joins TRBV9 to TRBJ1-2, with D perhaps matching TRBD1 (6 bases). The germline gives CDR1 SGDLS, CDR2 YYNGEE. The CDR3 totals 13 residues. V lost 3 bases and J 5 bases, leaving 11 bases between the germline ends. The CDR3 sequence: CASSEQGRYGYTF. CDR3 DNA (partial): TGTGCCAGCAGCGAACAGGGAAGGTATGGC.

This clone was counted at least ten times. With the read ending 3 residues before the CDR3 end, the germline J gene is used to fill in that end. The same CDR3 can be traced to other DNA sequences in this sample. The chain carries TRBV6-2 or TRBV6-3 and TRBJ2-3; possibly TRBD1 for D (8 bases). The germline V gene encodes CDR1 MNHEY and CDR2 SVGEGT. The CDR3 length is 16 residues. V shed 6 bases and J shed 1 base, with 17 bases lying between them. The CDR3 is CASSTRQGRGTDTQYF. The covered CDR3 bases are TGTGCCAGCAGCACCAGACAGGGGAGGGGCACAGATACG.

Worth noting for this clone: The read ends 3 residues shy of where the CDR3 ends; the end is completed using the germline J gene. V and J are TRBV7-9 and TRBJ1-2; no clear D. The CDR3 covers 15 residues. CDR1 is SEHNR, CDR2 FQNEAQ, per germline (reference sequence). The CDR3 spells CASSRGSAASYDYTF. The sequenced part of the CDR3 DNA is TGTGCCAGCAGCCGCGGTTCGGCAGCCTCCTACGAC.

This clone came up many times. The read falls 3 residues short of the CDR3 end, and the missing part is taken from the germline J gene. J is TRBJ2-6 and V is TRBV18; 7 bases fit TRBD1. The CDR3 sequence is 16 residues long. J lost 4 bases, V lost 1 base, and 4 bases had no gene match. Germline V CDR1 and CDR2: KGHSH, LQKENI. CDR3 bases read: TGTGCCAGCTCACCACGAGGGGGCAGAGGGGCCAACGTC. It translates to CASSPRGGRGANV. The CDR3 in full is CASSPRGGRGANVLTF. Combining the CDR3 with reference TRBV18 and TRBJ2-6 gives the whole variable domain NAGVMQNPRHLVRRRGQEARLRCSPMKGHSHVYWYRQLPEEGLKFMVYLQKENIIDESGMPKERFSAEFPKEGPSILRIQQVVRGDSAAYFCASSPRGGRGANVLTFGAGSRLTVL.

This clone was detected many times. The sequence runs out 3 residues before the end of the CDR3; the remainder is reconstructed from the germline J gene. V gene TRBV5-1 combines with J gene TRBJ1-1, with D hard to call. Germline CDR1 and CDR2: SGHRS and YFSETQ. This CDR3 has 13 residues. Trimming left V 4 bases short and J 3 bases short, with 10 bases between. The CDR3 sequence: CASSRDSDTEAFF. CDR3 DNA (partial): TGCGCCAGCAGCCGAGACTCGGACACTGAA.

This clone appeared a few times. With the read ending 3 residues before the CDR3 end, the germline J gene is used to fill in that end. The V gene is TRBV7-9, the J gene TRBJ2-1; 10 bases fit TRBD2. Trimming at V came to 5 bases and at J to 8 bases, leaving 9 bases not matched to a gene. CDR3 length: 15 amino acids. Germline loops: CDR1 SEHNR, CDR2 FQNEAQ (reference sequence). CDR3: CASSLTSGKHHEQFF. CDR3 DNA, as far as it was read: TGTGCCAGCAGCCTTACTAGCGGGAAGCACCATGAG.

This clone came up many times. The CDR3 end is not reached by the read, which stops 3 residues before it; the germline J gene fills it in. The rearrangement links TRBV18 to TRBJ2-1; 8 nucleotides align to TRBD2. From germline, CDR1 is KGHSH and CDR2 LQKENI. The CDR3 spans 15 residues. V trimming: 0 bases; J trimming: 7 bases; junction bases outside the gene matches: 5. CDR3 DNA (partial): TGTGCCAGCTCACCACCGGGACTAGTTTGGAATGAG. As protein: CASSPPGLVWNE. The entire CDR3 reads CASSPPGLVWNEQFF.

This clone was counted a few times. The read terminates 3 residues before the CDR3 end, so the remaining end is supplied by the germline J gene. The rearrangement joins TRBV7-2 to TRBJ1-1, with 11 bases aligning to TRBD1. This CDR3 is built from 13 residues. Germline CDR1 is SGHTA and CDR2 is FQGNSA. The sequenced part of the CDR3 DNA is TGTGCCAGCAGCTGGGACAGGGGGGAGACA. This codes for CASSWDRGET. The whole CDR3 protein is CASSWDRGETAFF.

This clone has only a few counts. The sequence runs out 3 residues before the end of the CDR3; the remainder is reconstructed from the germline J gene. The V call is TRBV2, the J call TRBJ1-1; 7 positions match TRBD1. This CDR3 is built from 15 residues. Per the germline V gene, CDR1 is SNHLY and CDR2 is FYNNEI. Germline trimming cut 3 bases from V and 3 bases from J; bases unmatched to any gene: 7. CDR3 sequence: CASSDPGQSHTEAFF. Partial CDR3 DNA: TGTGCCAGCAGTGACCCGGGACAGAGTCACACTGAA.

This clone has a handful of counts. The read ends 3 residues early relative to the CDR3; the germline J gene fills the gap. Other DNA sequences in this sample translate to the same CDR3. The V and J genes are TRBV18 and TRBJ1-3, with TRBD1 identical over 7 bases. The CDR3 loop spans 15 amino acids. The J segment lost 8 bases and the V segment lost 3 bases, leaving 10 bases of the junction unmatched. Germline CDR1 and CDR2: KGHSH and LQKENI. The part of the CDR3 DNA that was read is TGTGCCAGCTCACCCGTGGCAGGGGGGAAAGACACC. Encoded protein: CASSPVAGGKDT. The full CDR3 protein reads CASSPVAGGKDTIYF.

There are a few counts of this clone. The read stops 3 residues short of the end of the CDR3; the missing end is completed from the germline J gene. The J gene is TRBJ2-5, the V gene TRBV6-1, with a weak D call TRBD2 (5 bases). The germline gives CDR1 MNHNS, CDR2 SASEGT. This CDR3 spans 14 amino acids. CDR3 DNA (partial): TGTGCCAGCAGTGGGCGGGCCAACACAGATACC. Translated, it gives CASSGRANTDT. The full CDR3 protein is CASSGRANTDTQYF.

This clone came up many times. From the germline J gene comes the end of the CDR3, since the read stops 3 residues before it. The J gene is TRBJ1-1, the V gene TRBV5-1; D perhaps matches TRBD1 (5 bases). There are 13 residues in the CDR3. V lost 7 bases and J lost 3, with 13 bases in between. The germline V gene encodes CDR1 SGHRS and CDR2 YFSETQ. The CDR3 region is CASWGVGHTEAFF. The covered CDR3 bases are TGCGCCAGCTGGGGGGTTGGACACACTGAA.

This clone was counted ten times or more. The sequence runs out 3 residues before the end of the CDR3; the remainder is reconstructed from the germline J gene. This sequence joins TRBV7-2 and TRBJ1-5; D not resolved. Germline CDR1 SGHTA, CDR2 FQGNSA. This CDR3 is built from 13 residues. The V end was cut by 4 bases, the J end by 3 bases, with 7 bases between. CDR3 bases read: TGTGCCAGCAGCTACAGTGACAATCAGCCC. Residues: CASSYSDNQP. The CDR3, in full, reads CASSYSDNQPQHF.

This clone was found many times. The read falls 3 residues short of the CDR3 end, and the missing part is taken from the germline J gene. This chain connects TRBV30 to TRBJ2-5, with TRBD2 identical over 8 bases. The V gene end was trimmed by 4 bases and the J gene end by 7 bases; junction bases not matched to a gene: 8. Looked up from germline, CDR1 is GTSNPN and CDR2 is SVGIG (reference sequence). This CDR3 spans 13 amino acids. CDR3 bases read: TGTGCCTGGAAGGCGGGGGGTGGGGGGACC. Residues: CAWKAGGGGT. The whole CDR3 reads CAWKAGGGGTQYF.

This clone was detected ten times or more. The sequence runs out 3 residues before the end of the CDR3; the remainder is reconstructed from the germline J gene. The gene calls are TRBV10-1 and TRBJ2-3, with 8 bases identical to TRBD1. The CDR3 loop spans 15 amino acids. CDR1 and CDR2 (germline): WNHNN, SYGVQD (reference sequence). V lost 5 bases to trimming and J lost 0 bases; unmatched junction nucleotides: 4. This chain's CDR3 is CASSPTGASTDTQYF. CDR3 bases read: TGCGCCAGCAGTCCGACAGGGGCTAGCACAGATACG.

Ten or more counts support this clone. The read halts 3 residues ahead of the CDR3 end, with the missing end drawn from the germline J gene. The chain uses TRBV20-1 and TRBJ2-1, with 11 bases identical to TRBD2. Germline CDR1 and CDR2: DFQATT and SNEGSKA (reference sequence). This CDR3 region has 14 residues. The ends lost 0 bases at V and 7 bases at J; junction bases unmatched: 2. The CDR3 loop is CSAREPSGGNEQFF. Incomplete CDR3 DNA: TGCAGTGCTAGAGAACCTAGCGGGGGGAATGAG.

Notes on this clone: With the read ending 3 residues before the CDR3 end, the germline J gene is used to fill in that end. The chain links TRBV5-8 to TRBJ1-6; weak D call: TRBD1 (6 bases). This CDR3 comprises 15 residues. Trimming took 4 bases from V and 8 from J, leaving 16 bases between them. Germline loops: CDR1 SGHTS, CDR2 YDEGEE. The DNA read from the CDR3 is TGTGCCAGCAGCCGACGGACAGCCGATTATTCACCC. Amino acids: CASSRRTADYSP. The entire CDR3 protein is CASSRRTADYSPLHF. Drawing the rest from reference TRBV5-8 and TRBJ1-6, the complete variable domain is EAGVTQSPTHLIKTRGQQATLRCSPISGHTSVYWYQQALGLGLQFLLWYDEGEERNRGNFPPRFSGRQFPNYSSELNVNALELEDSALYLCASSRRTADYSPLHFGNGTRLTVT.

This clone was seen ten or more times. The CDR3 region is CASSSTNTGELFF. Incomplete CDR3 DNA: TGTGCCAGCAGCTCGACTAACACCGGGGAG. The rearrangement joins TRBV7-3 to TRBJ2-2; D is ambiguous. Coverage ceases 3 residues before the CDR3 finishes, and the germline J gene fills in the end. Germline assignment: CDR1 SGHTA and CDR2 FQGTGA. The CDR3 loop spans 13 amino acids. Trimming pared 4 bases from V and 2 bases from J, leaving 5 bases between.

This clone has ten or more counts. Sequence at one end of the junction differs from germline and may be a read error. The read ends 3 residues early relative to the CDR3; the germline J gene fills the gap. The J gene is TRBJ2-2, the V gene TRBV4-2, with 7 bases aligning to TRBD1. Germline V gene lookup returns CDR1 LGHNA and CDR2 YNFKEQ. The CDR3 consists of 15 residues. CDR3 bases read: TGCGCCAGCAGCCAAGATCCAGGACAGGACGGGGAG. It encodes CASSQDPGQDGE. The CDR3 as a whole reads CASSQDPGQDGELFF.

This clone was observed many times. One end of the junction varies from germline; a read error may be responsible. The CDR3 is cut off 3 residues early in the read; its end comes from the germline J gene. The rearrangement uses TRBV5-1 and TRBJ2-1, with 10 bases fitting TRBD2. Germline-derived CDR1 and CDR2 are SGHRS and YFSETQ. This CDR3 is built from 17 residues. The CDR3 reads CASRLGAGGPSYNEQFF. The sequenced part of the CDR3 DNA is TGCGCCAGCAGATTGGGAGCGGGAGGGCCTTCCTACAATGAG.

This clone showed up many times. The missing CDR3 end, 3 residues past where the read stops, is filled in from the germline J gene. The identical CDR3 is also encoded by other nucleotide sequences in the sample. This chain links TRBV19 with TRBJ1-1; D is undetermined. The CDR3 totals 13 residues. CDR1 is LNHDA and CDR2 is SQIVND in the germline V gene (reference sequence). Trimming pared 3 bases from V and 0 bases from J, leaving 5 bases between. CDR3 amino acids: CASSISVNTEAFF. CDR3 bases read: TGTGCCAGTAGTATCTCGGTGAACACTGAA.

This clone was detected many times. The read finishes 3 residues shy of the CDR3 end, and the germline J gene is used to complete it. The chain joins TRBV29-1 to TRBJ2-7, with no clear D. CDR3 size: 12 residues. CDR1 SQVTM and CDR2 ANQGSEA come from the germline V gene. Trimming stripped 3 bases from V and 2 bases from J, with 8 bases between. Partial CDR3 DNA: TGCAGCGTTGAGTCGCGGCCCTACGAG. It translates to CSVESRPYE. Given in full, the CDR3 is CSVESRPYEQYF.

This clone was counted many times. A junction end diverges from the germline sequence, so it may reflect a read error. The read finishes 3 residues shy of the CDR3 end, and the germline J gene is used to complete it. The V call is TRBV4-2, the J call TRBJ2-3; 7 positions match TRBD2. Germline CDR1 LGHNA, CDR2 YNFKEQ. The CDR3 sequence is 14 residues long. CDR3 amino acids: CASSQDGGVDTQYF. CDR3 DNA (partial): TGCGCCAGCAGCCAAGATGGGGGGGTGGATACG.